This T cell receptor (beta chain) was recovered during a study of identifying expanded T cells in peripheral blood. Study-wide results and limits: Differentially abundant clones: roughly 1.3 between replicates, 16.4 at roughly 13 days, more than 18 at four.

No infections or other immune events were documented during collection. Trimming took off 5 bases at V and 5 bases at J, with 18 bases between the two ends. The CDR3 contains 15 residues. Germline V CDR1 and CDR2: SGHTA, FQGNSA. Regarding this clone: What it binds is unknown.

Only in-frame clones appear in the TCRdb table, and some are missing; sequencing was by immunoSEQ multiplex PCR. This sample carries about 100,000 clones, around 85% of them seen once, and the ten largest clones take roughly 15%. This receptor was taken from a person aged 18-70 years in good health. The sequenced sample was blood. V gene TRBV7-2 combines with J gene TRBJ1-2, with D perhaps TRBD1 (6 bases). Here the CDR3 reads CASSPPRGQEYGYTF. CDR3 sequence (DNA): TGTGCCAGCAGCCCCCCCCGGGGGCAAGAATATGGCTACACCTTC.